These 10 T cell receptor beta chains were sequenced from one sample in a study of T cell changes during pregnancy in multiple sclerosis. TCRdb keeps only in-frame clones here, not all; method: immunoSEQ multiplex PCR. The data hold 50,000 to 60,000 clones, with just under 90% observed a single time. Specimen: CD4+ T cells from peripheral blood mononuclear cells, collected in the first trimester of pregnancy. The receptor source for this set is a female donor with multiple sclerosis, enrolled in a pregnancy study.

V gene TRBV29-1 combines with J gene TRBJ1-1; a possible D gene is TRBD1 (5 bases). Germline V CDR1 and CDR2: SQVTM, ANQGSEA. This CDR3 has 14 amino acids. The V end was cut by 4 bases, the J end by 1 base, with 13 bases between. CDR3 nucleotide sequence: TGCAGCGTTGGGCATGGACAAGCGAACACTGAAGCTTTCTTT. This gives the protein CSVGHGQANTEAFF. Variable domain in full (rest from reference TRBV29-1 and TRBJ1-1): SAVISQKPSRDICQRGTSLTIQCQVDSQVTMMFWYRQQPGQSLTLIATANQGSEATYESGFVIDKFPISRPNLTFSTLTVSNMSPEDSSIYLCSVGHGQANTEAFFGQGTRLTVV.

The chain links TRBV19 to TRBJ1-2, with 7 bases that match TRBD1. The CDR3 is 13 residues long. The V gene's germline CDR1 is LNHDA and CDR2 SQIVND (reference sequence). V shed 3 bases and J 6 bases; nucleotides not matched to a gene: 4. The CDR3 loop is CASSILQGNGYTF. The CDR3 DNA reads as TGTGCCAGTAGTATCTTACAGGGGAATGGCTACACCTTC.

The chain joins TRBV27 to TRBJ1-5; D is perhaps TRBD1 (5 bases). V lost 0 bases and J lost 2, with 8 bases in between. Germline CDR1 MNHEY, CDR2 SMNVEV (reference sequence). The CDR3 sequence is 15 residues long. The CDR3, as DNA: TGTGCCAGCAGTTTATCGCAGGGTGGCAATCAGCCCCAGCATTTT. Amino acids: CASSLSQGGNQPQHF.

The chain carries TRBV5-1 and TRBJ2-5; 12 bases are shared with TRBD2. The V segment lost 3 bases and the J segment 1 base; nucleotides outside the gene matches: 1. The CDR3 has 15 amino acids. Germline lookup yields CDR1 SGHRS and CDR2 YFSETQ. CDR3 region: CASSSTSGSQETQYF. The CDR3 bases are TGCGCCAGCAGCTCGACTAGCGGGAGCCAAGAGACCCAGTACTTC.

The rearrangement links TRBV30 to TRBJ1-5, with D maybe TRBD1 (6 bases). Trimming took 1 base from V and 7 from J, leaving 11 bases between them. The germline gives CDR1 GTSNPN, CDR2 SVGIG (reference sequence). CDR3 size: 13 residues. The CDR3: CAWSATGQQPQHF. For the CDR3, the DNA is TGTGCCTGGAGTGCAACAGGGCAGCAGCCCCAGCATTTT.

A single count supports this clone. This chain links TRBV6-1 with TRBJ1-6; possible D gene TRBD1, 5 bases. V was shortened by 11 bases and J by 0 bases, with 11 bases between the two germline ends. Germline CDR1 MNHNS, CDR2 SASEGT. CDR3 size: 14 residues. The CDR3 bases are TGTGCCGGGGCGGGAAGCTCCTATAATTCACCCCTCCACTTT. This encodes CAGAGSSYNSPLHF.

In this sample, this clone turned up a few times. The genes are TRBV5-1 and TRBJ1-3; TRBD1 might be the D (5 bases). The germline V and J ends were trimmed by 5 bases and 5 bases, with 11 bases remaining between them. CDR1 is SGHRS, CDR2 YFSETQ, per germline. This CDR3 spans 13 amino acids. This CDR3 is CASRDNGRNTIYF. DNA of the CDR3: TGCGCCAGCAGGGACAACGGGCGAAACACCATATATTTT.

The gene calls are TRBV5-1 and TRBJ2-2; 8 positions agree with TRBD2. Germline assignment: CDR1 SGHRS and CDR2 YFSETQ. The CDR3 spans 16 residues. V lost 0 bases to trimming and J lost 8 bases; unmatched junction nucleotides: 9. The CDR3 bases are TGCGCCAGCAGCTTGGTGTCCGGGACTAGAACGGGGGAGCTGTTTTTT. Residues: CASSLVSGTRTGELFF.

The rearrangement uses TRBV9 and TRBJ2-3; no definite D call. Germline loops: CDR1 SGDLS, CDR2 YYNGEE. Trimming removed 4 bases at V and 4 bases at J, with 7 bases between. This CDR3 region has 12 residues. CDR3 sequence (DNA): TGTGCCAGCAGCCCATCCCCAGATACGCAGTATTTT. Translated, it gives CASSPSPDTQYF.

This chain uses TRBV5-4 with TRBJ2-7; 8 positions match TRBD2. J lost 3 bases, V lost 5 bases, and 4 bases had no gene match. Germline CDR1 SGHNT, CDR2 YYREEE (reference sequence). The CDR3 totals 13 residues. This chain's CDR3 is CASRTGTSYEQYF. The DNA for the CDR3 is TGTGCCAGCAGGACCGGGACTAGCTACGAGCAGTACTTC.